The 23 T cell receptor beta chains presented below share a single source sample, sequenced in a study of CD8+CD57+ T cells in acquired aplastic anemia. Profiles of TCR beta VDJ and CDR3 were generated from a genomic DNA template. TCRdb re-called the reads with MiXCR, one entry per CDR3 protein. This sample has 50,000 to 65,000 distinct CDR3 sequences, with around 55% found just once. Sequencing was done on a sample of sorted CD4+, CD8+, or CD8+CD57+ T cells (not recorded which) from PBMCs. These receptors were obtained from a human donor in good health, serving as a control.

This chain links TRBV20-1 with TRBJ1-1; D unresolved. The CDR3 totals 13 residues. With 5 bases removed from V and 4 bases from J, the gap between germline ends came to 14 bases. The germline V gene has CDR1 DFQATT and CDR2 SNEGSKA (reference sequence). CDR3 coding DNA: TGCAGTGCTGACCGGGGTGCGAGCACTGAAGCTTTCTTT. Encoded protein: CSADRGASTEAFF.

V is TRBV29-1 and J is TRBJ1-2, with a possible D match to TRBD1 (6 bases). Trimming pared 1 base from V and 8 bases from J, leaving 14 bases between. The CDR3 contains 13 residues. Germline V gene lookup returns CDR1 SQVTM and CDR2 ANQGSEA. The DNA of the CDR3 is TGCAGCGTTGAAGGGTGGCAGGGGTTCGGCTACACCTTC. This sequence encodes CSVEGWQGFGYTF.

This clonotype appeared a single time. A read error may account for a junction end that differs from germline. The J gene is TRBJ2-2, the V gene TRBV11-2, with D possibly TRBD2 on 6 matching bases. The CDR3 loop spans 16 amino acids. Germline V CDR1 and CDR2: SGHAT, FQNNGV. The CDR3 protein is CASSLGGYTNTGELSF. The CDR3 bases are TGTGCCAGCAGCTTGGGAGGTTATACGAACACCGGGGAGCTGTCTTTT.

The table lists this clonotype with a few counts. At one end, the junction sequence differs from germline, possibly due to a read error. The chain joins TRBV2 to TRBJ1-4; a possible D gene is TRBD1 (6 bases). Germline values: CDR1 SNHLY, CDR2 FYNNEI. The CDR3 extends over 12 amino acids. DNA for the CDR3: TGTGTCAGCGAACAGGGCCGAGAAAAACTGTTTTTT. It yields the protein CVSEQGREKLFF. Using reference TRBV2 and TRBJ1-4 for the parts outside the CDR3, the full variable domain is EPEVTQTPSHQVTQMGQEVILRCVPISNHLYFYWYRQILGQKVEFLVSFYNNEISEKSEIFDDQFSVERPDGSNFTLKIRSTKLEDSAMYFCVSEQGREKLFFGSGTQLSVL.

This rearrangement joins TRBV19 to TRBJ2-7; 10 bases agree with TRBD2. Trimming at V came to 3 bases and at J to 3 bases, leaving 5 bases not matched to a gene. CDR1 is LNHDA, CDR2 SQIVND, per germline (reference sequence). The CDR3 consists of 15 residues. The CDR3 is CASSMNSGGLYEQYF. DNA of the CDR3: TGTGCCAGTAGTATGAATAGCGGGGGGCTCTACGAGCAGTACTTC.

This chain joins TRBV15 and TRBJ2-3, with TRBD2 matching 11 bases. V was pared by 5 bases and J by 0 bases, with 7 bases of the junction left unmatched. Germline V lookup: CDR1 LNHNV, CDR2 YYDKDF (reference sequence). CDR3 length: 17 residues. This CDR3 is CATSDSGGASSTDTQYF. CDR3 coding DNA: TGTGCCACCAGCGATAGCGGGGGGGCTTCCAGCACAGATACGCAGTATTTT.

About this clonotype: A junction end diverges from the germline sequence, so it may reflect a read error. This chain joins TRBV2 and TRBJ1-2, with D perhaps TRBD1 (6 bases). Germline values: CDR1 SNHLY, CDR2 FYNNEI. The CDR3 is made up of 12 amino acids. CDR3 bases: TGTGCCAGGAAGGACAGTAACCATGGCTACACCTTC. Protein product: CARKDSNHGYTF.

V usage is TRBV7-2 and J usage is TRBJ2-5; D tentatively fits TRBD1 or TRBD2 (5 bases each). Trimming shortened V by 4 bases and J by 1 base, and 7 bases separated the two germline ends. Germline V gene lookup returns CDR1 SGHTA and CDR2 FQGNSA. The CDR3 extends over 13 amino acids. CDR3 region: CASSWGTQETQYF. The CDR3 DNA is TGTGCCAGCAGCTGGGGGACCCAAGAGACCCAGTACTTC. Variable domain in full (rest from reference TRBV7-2 and TRBJ2-5): GAGVSQSPSNKVTEKGKDVELRCDPISGHTALYWYRQSLGQGLEFLIYFQGNSAPDKSGLPSDRFSAERTGGSVSTLTIQRTQQEDSAVYLCASSWGTQETQYFGPGTRLLVL.

The chain uses TRBV11-1 and TRBJ2-1; 15 nucleotides align to TRBD2. The CDR3 runs to 14 residues. Trimming at V came to 5 bases and at J to 15 bases, leaving 8 bases not matched to a gene. Germline V gene sequence: CDR1 SGHAT, CDR2 FQDESV (reference sequence). CDR3 amino acids: CASSPGLAGGPWFF. In DNA, the CDR3 is TGTGCCAGCAGCCCCGGACTAGCGGGAGGGCCCTGGTTCTTC.

V is TRBV2 and J is TRBJ2-7; 11 bases align to TRBD2. The germline gives CDR1 SNHLY, CDR2 FYNNEI. The CDR3 is 13 amino acids. Losses at the gene ends were 7 bases for V and 3 bases for J; bases not matched to a gene: 2. The CDR3 spells CASTLAGGYEQYF. The CDR3 nucleotides read TGTGCCAGCACCCTAGCGGGGGGCTACGAGCAGTACTTC.

This chain joins TRBV29-1 and TRBJ2-7; no clear D. CDR1 SQVTM and CDR2 ANQGSEA come from the germline V gene. Trimming removed 5 bases from V and 2 bases from J, with 13 bases in between. The CDR3 loop spans 13 amino acids. CDR3 in DNA: TGCAGCGTTTGGGCCCGCGAAACCTACGAGCAGTACTTC. This codes for CSVWARETYEQYF.

The V gene is TRBV20-1, the J gene TRBJ1-6, with D possibly being TRBD1 (5 bases). This CDR3 is 14 amino acids long. Germline CDR1 DFQATT, CDR2 SNEGSKA (reference sequence). With 3 bases removed from V and 8 bases from J, the gap between germline ends came to 14 bases. The chain's CDR3 is CSARDQGRDSPLHF. In DNA form, the CDR3 reads TGCAGTGCTAGGGATCAGGGTCGTGATTCACCCCTCCACTTT.

By sample share, this clonotype is medium-sized. The V and J genes are TRBV2 and TRBJ2-5; D tentatively fits TRBD1 or TRBD2 (5 bases each). Trimming cost V 6 bases and J 5 bases, with 16 bases left between them. The germline CDR1 and CDR2 sequences are SNHLY and FYNNEI. This CDR3 is 14 amino acids long. The CDR3 sequence is CASRLRGVAETQYF. The CDR3 nucleotides are TGTGCCAGCAGACTCCGGGGCGTCGCGGAGACCCAGTACTTC.

To note about this clonotype: One junction end does not reproduce the germline sequence, and a read error may be involved. The chain has TRBV6-1 and TRBJ1-5; tentatively, D is TRBD1 (5 bases). The CDR3 consists of 15 residues. Germline V CDR1 and CDR2: MNHNS, SASEGT. In nucleotides, the CDR3 is TGTGCCAGCAGCCGTGAACGGCAGGGCAAACAGCCCCAGCATTTT. This gives the protein CASSRERQGKQPQHF.

The genes are TRBV2 and TRBJ2-5; 9 bases match TRBD2. Germline CDR1 is SNHLY and CDR2 is FYNNEI. V dropped 5 bases and J dropped 2; count of bases not matched to a gene: 6. This CDR3 is built from 15 residues. CDR3 DNA sequence: TGTGCCAGCAGTCCATCTAGCGGGACACAAGAGACCCAGTACTTC. This codes for CASSPSSGTQETQYF.

This clonotype came up many times. It may be a read error: a sequence one base away is much more abundant. CDR3 DNA: TGTACCAGCAGCGTAGAGGTAGCGGGTTCCACAGATACGCAGTATTTT. Amino acids: CTSSVEVAGSTDTQYF. The V call is TRBV9, the J call TRBJ2-3; 7 bases agree with TRBD2. Germline CDR1 is SGDLS and CDR2 is YYNGEE. CDR3 length: 16 residues.

This clonotype was detected many times. The rearrangement joins TRBV5-1 to TRBJ2-2, with 9 bases aligning to TRBD1. V was pared by 4 bases and J by 7 bases, with 11 bases of the junction left unmatched. There are 16 residues in the CDR3. In germline, CDR1 is SGHRS, CDR2 YFSETQ. DNA for the CDR3: TGCGCCAGCAGCCTCCGGGACAGGGTTTTGGTCGGGGAGCTGTTTTTT. Translating it yields CASSLRDRVLVGELFF.

This chain links TRBV12-5 with TRBJ1-1; 7 nucleotides line up with TRBD1. This CDR3 has 12 amino acids. The ends lost 1 base at V and 10 bases at J; junction bases unmatched: 3. The V gene's germline CDR1 is LGHNT and CDR2 FRNRAP. The CDR3 coding sequence is TGTGCTAGTGGTTTGGCCCGGGACAGAGCTTTCTTT. Translated: CASGLARDRAFF.

Points on this clonotype: A much bigger clone sits one base away, suggesting this may be a read error. The chain couples TRBV4-1 to TRBJ1-1, with TRBD1 as a possible D gene (5 bases). CDR3 length: 14 amino acids. The V gene's germline CDR1 is MGHRA and CDR2 YSYEKL. DNA for the CDR3: TGCGCCGGCAGCCAAGGACATATGAACACTGAAGCTTTCTTT. Encoded protein: CAGSQGHMNTEAFF.

This clonotype ranks as medium-sized. The chain links TRBV24-1 to TRBJ2-3, with TRBD2 matching over 10 bases. V was clipped by 4 bases and J by 4 bases; unmatched bases: 10. The CDR3 has 17 amino acids. From germline, CDR1 is KGHDR and CDR2 SFDVKD. CDR3 nucleotide sequence: TGTGCCACCAGTGACCGATTAAGCGGGAGGGGCGCAGATACGCAGTATTTT. Translating gives CATSDRLSGRGADTQYF.

This clonotype has a single count. The rearrangement uses TRBV2 and TRBJ1-6; the D is unclear. CDR1 and CDR2 from the germline V gene are SNHLY and FYNNEI. This CDR3 contains 15 residues. V was clipped by 8 bases and J by 3 bases, with 14 bases between them. This CDR3 is CASRTTVYYNSPLHF. Written as DNA, the CDR3 is TGTGCCAGCCGAACGACCGTCTACTATAATTCACCCCTCCACTTT. Combining the CDR3 with reference TRBV2 and TRBJ1-6 gives the whole variable domain EPEVTQTPSHQVTQMGQEVILRCVPISNHLYFYWYRQILGQKVEFLVSFYNNEISEKSEIFDDQFSVERPDGSNFTLKIRSTKLEDSAMYFCASRTTVYYNSPLHFGNGTRLTVT.

This clonotype was seen at least ten times. The chain has TRBV20-1 and TRBJ1-1, with D perhaps TRBD1 (6 bases). The CDR3 consists of 14 residues. The germline CDR1 and CDR2 sequences are DFQATT and SNEGSKA (reference sequence). Trimming took 0 bases from V and 5 from J, leaving 13 bases between them. The CDR3 here is CSARDPGARTEAFF. The CDR3 nucleotides read TGCAGTGCTAGAGACCCGGGGGCGAGGACTGAAGCTTTCTTT.

The chain joins TRBV19 to TRBJ1-1; 9 nucleotides line up with TRBD1. Trimming at V came to 5 bases and at J to 4 bases, leaving 5 bases not matched to a gene. Germline-derived CDR1 and CDR2 are LNHDA and SQIVND (reference sequence). The CDR3 is made up of 14 amino acids. The CDR3 is CASSLQGQGTEAFF. In nucleotides, the CDR3 is TGTGCCAGTAGTTTGCAGGGACAGGGCACTGAAGCTTTCTTT.